This T cell receptor (beta chain) was found in a study of T cell responses to AZD1222 COVID-19 vaccine. General observations from the study: Spike was spanned by vaccine-associated CD4 TCRs, with dominance at 160-218 and 743-854.

The CDR3 is 12 residues long. V shed 5 bases and J shed 4 bases, with 7 bases lying between them. CDR1 and CDR2 from the germline V gene are SGHVS and FQNEAQ. A note on this clone: Its antigen is unidentified.

Some clones are missing from TCRdb's copy, which holds only in-frame ones; the method was immunoSEQ multiplex PCR. The table includes some 120,000 clones, approximately 85% detected once. The source is an adult in good health. J is TRBJ2-3 and V is TRBV7-8; D possibly corresponds to TRBD2 (5 bases). The specimen was peripheral blood, collected on day 0 of MenACWY control vaccination. The CDR3 protein is CASSAGPDTQYF. The CDR3 DNA sequence: TGTGCCAGCAGCGCGGGCCCAGATACGCAGTATTTT.